This T cell receptor beta chain was obtained from a study of Graves' ophthalmopathy and Graves' hyperthyroidism. Looking at the study overall: Before any treatment was given, at initial diagnosis, peripheral blood was collected.

As the template, RNA transcripts were used to amplify TCR beta CDR3 regions. The library came from an HTBI-primed first-round RT-PCR and a second-round multiplex PCR. TCRdb passed the multiplex PCR reads through MiXCR, listing each CDR3 protein once. This table has 400,000 to 500,000 distinct CDR3 sequences, about 21% appearing once. Broader study findings: Built on 13 signatures, a model told ophthalmopathy apart from stable hyperthyroidism with about 85% sensitivity and 81.08% specificity.

The PBMCs had their origin in roughly 9.8 ml of fresh peripheral blood. Per germline, CDR1 KGHSH and CDR2 LQKENI. This CDR3 has 17 residues. V lost 6 bases to trimming and J lost 0 bases; unmatched junction nucleotides: 10. To note about this clonotype: Its antigen remains unidentified.

Sequenced: peripheral blood. This TCR came from a woman in her late teens or twenties with stable Graves' hyperthyroidism. The rearrangement joins TRBV18 to TRBJ2-7, with 11 bases matching TRBD2. CDR3 in DNA: TGTGCCAGCTCGCAGGCCCTAGCGGGAGGTTCCTCCTACGAGCAGTACTTC. Its translation is CASSQALAGGSSYEQYF.